The T cell receptor beta chain described here comes from a study of lymphopenia after photon versus proton radiotherapy. Worth noting for this clone: Its antigen is unidentified.

Clones were read by immunoSEQ multiplex PCR, and TCRdb kept only the in-frame ones, dropping some. The top ten hold approximately 6.5% of the sample, which has about 33,000 clones, roughly 90% seen once. Study-level results: A bigger post-nadir fall in TCR diversity correlated inversely with survival time in deceased patients. Post-nadir diversity loss with photons came from oligoclonal expansion, particularly CD8+ Temra cells.

V gave up 3 bases and J gave up 5 bases, with 13 bases separating them. Germline CDR1 reads MDHEN; CDR2 reads SYDVKM. This CDR3 comprises 15 residues. The chain is built from TRBV28 and TRBJ2-2, with unresolved D. The sequencing used peripheral blood, collected from a patient treated with photon-based radiotherapy. The source of this sequence is a woman between 50 and 59 years old with pancreatic cancer. CDR3 sequence (DNA): TGTGCCAGCAGTTTGAGAGCGAAGGGTACCGGGGAGCTGTTTTTT. Translation: CASSLRAKGTGELFF.